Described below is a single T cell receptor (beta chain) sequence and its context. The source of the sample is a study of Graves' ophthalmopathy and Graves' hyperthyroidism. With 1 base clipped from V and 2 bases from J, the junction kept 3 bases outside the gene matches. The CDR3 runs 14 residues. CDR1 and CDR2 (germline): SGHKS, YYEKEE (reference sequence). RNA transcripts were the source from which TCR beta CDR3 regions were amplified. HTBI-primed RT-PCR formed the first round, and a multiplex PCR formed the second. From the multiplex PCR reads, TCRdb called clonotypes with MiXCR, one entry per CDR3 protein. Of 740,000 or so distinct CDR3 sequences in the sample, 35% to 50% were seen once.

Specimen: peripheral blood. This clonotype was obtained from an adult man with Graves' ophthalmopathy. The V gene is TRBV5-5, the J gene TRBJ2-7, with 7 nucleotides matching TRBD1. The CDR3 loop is CASSLWDRTYEQYF. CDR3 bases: TGTGCCAGCAGCTTGTGGGACAGAACCTACGAGCAGTACTTC. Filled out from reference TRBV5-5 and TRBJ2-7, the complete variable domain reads DAGVTQSPTHLIKTRGQQVTLRCSPISGHKSVSWYQQVLGQGPQFIFQYYEKEERGRGNFPDRFSARQFPNYSSELNVNALLLGDSALYLCASSLWDRTYEQYFGPGTRLTVT.